The clone carrying this T cell receptor beta chain was found once. What it binds is unknown. This entry is derived from a study of siplizumab effects on memory and regulatory T cells. Trimming shortened V by 2 bases and J by 2 bases, and 16 bases separated the two germline ends. Looked up from germline, CDR1 is MNHNS and CDR2 is SASEGT. CDR3 length equals 16 residues. General study findings and limits: To unstimulated subsets, only a minor fraction of alloreactive clones could be mapped.

The repertoire was sequenced with immunoSEQ multiplex PCR; TCRdb's copy has only in-frame clones and lacks some. The data contain around 77,000 clones, roughly 89% of them singletons. The rearrangement links TRBV6-1 to TRBJ2-7; D tentatively fits TRBD1 or TRBD2 (5 bases each). This TCR came from a human donor in good health. Sequencing was performed on CD8+ T cells sorted from blood. CDR3 nucleotide sequence: TGTGCCAGCAGTGAATTTTTTGGGACGGAAACCTACGAGCAGTACTTC. The encoded protein is CASSEFFGTETYEQYF.